These 8 T cell receptor beta chains share one sample of origin, sequenced in a study of shared clonotypes between healthy human individuals. Clones were sequenced by immunoSEQ multiplex PCR, and TCRdb holds only the in-frame ones, with some missing. The sample gives about 700,000 clones, approximately 79% of which show up once; about 1.7% is in the top ten. Sequenced input: memory CD4+ T cells sorted from blood. Subset of the sample: CD45RA-negative fraction. The receptors here all came from a woman in her 30s in good health.

This clone was detected only a few times. The chain carries TRBV5-4 and TRBJ2-1; 8 bases map to TRBD2. Unmatched junction bases numbered 6, after V lost 0 bases and J lost 4 bases. CDR3 length equals 16 residues. Germline lookup yields CDR1 SGHNT and CDR2 YYREEE (reference sequence). Here the CDR3 DNA reads TGTGCCAGCAGCTTGGGGGCAGCGGGAGCATACAATGAGCAGTTCTTC. Protein sequence: CASSLGAAGAYNEQFF.

Only a few counts were recorded for this clone. This chain uses TRBV28 with TRBJ2-7; perhaps TRBD2 as D (6 bases). CDR1 and CDR2 from the germline V gene are MDHEN and SYDVKM. CDR3 length: 13 amino acids. Trimming left V 7 bases short and J 2 bases short, with 12 bases between. The CDR3 DNA reads TGTGCCAGCAATCGCGGGGAAACCTACGAGCAGTACTTC. It specifies CASNRGETYEQYF.

The chain has TRBV29-1 and TRBJ2-3, with 9 bases that match TRBD1. The germline gives CDR1 SQVTM, CDR2 ANQGSEA. Losses at the gene ends were 4 bases for V and 4 bases for J; bases not matched to a gene: 6. The CDR3 is made up of 14 amino acids. CDR3 DNA sequence: TGCAGCGTTGCTTGGGACAGGGCTTCAGATACGCAGTATTTT. It is translated as CSVAWDRASDTQYF.

V and J are TRBV4-2 and TRBJ2-3; D not resolved. CDR1 and CDR2 (germline): LGHNA, YNFKEQ. The CDR3 extends over 18 amino acids. V lost 4 bases, J lost 1 base, and 21 bases lay in between. The CDR3 loop reads CASSPSQNSAWGTDTQYF. The CDR3 DNA sequence: TGTGCCAGCAGCCCATCCCAAAACAGTGCGTGGGGCACAGATACGCAGTATTTT.

On this clone itself: The sample carries other DNA sequences with the same CDR3. This rearrangement joins TRBV5-1 to TRBJ2-7, with 7 nucleotides matching TRBD1. Germline V CDR1 and CDR2: SGHRS, YFSETQ. Trimming cost V 4 bases and J 3 bases; bases outside gene matches: 7. The CDR3 loop spans 14 amino acids. CDR3 nucleotides: TGCGCCAGCAGCCCGCCGGGACAGAACTACGAGCAGTACTTC. Protein product: CASSPPGQNYEQYF. Full variable domain (missing parts from reference TRBV5-1 and TRBJ2-7): KAGVTQTPRYLIKTRGQQVTLSCSPISGHRSVSWYQQTPGQGLQFLFEYFSETQRNKGNFPGRFSGRQFSNSRSEMNVSTLELGDSALYLCASSPPGQNYEQYFGPGTRLTVT.

This clone was picked up one time. The rearrangement uses TRBV30 and TRBJ2-2; 8 bases align to TRBD2. Germline CDR1 is GTSNPN and CDR2 is SVGIG (reference sequence). J lost 8 bases, V lost 0 bases, and 2 bases had no gene match. The CDR3 totals 13 residues. CDR3 loop: CAWSVGLAGELFF. In DNA form, the CDR3 reads TGTGCCTGGAGTGTAGGACTAGCTGGGGAGCTGTTTTTT.

The chain is built from TRBV6-1 and TRBJ1-3; perhaps TRBD1 as D (5 bases). V shed 5 bases and J shed 3 bases, with 8 bases lying between them. The CDR3 is 13 residues long. CDR1 and CDR2 from the germline V gene are MNHNS and SASEGT. CDR3 sequence (DNA): TGTGCCAGCAGTTTGACAGATGGAAACACCATATATTTT. Protein sequence: CASSLTDGNTIYF.

J is TRBJ2-5 and V is TRBV10-3; TRBD2 matches at 7 bases. The CDR3 is 11 residues long. In germline, CDR1 is ENHRY, CDR2 SYGVKD. V shed 11 bases, J shed 4 bases, and the junction held 4 bases outside the gene matches. For the CDR3, the DNA is TGTGCCGGGGGGGGGACAGAGACCCAGTACTTC. The encoded protein is CAGGGTETQYF.